The rows below give T cell receptor beta chains drawn from one sample of a study of cytomegalovirus exposure and HLA in healthy donors. The table came from immunoSEQ multiplex PCR; TCRdb's copy has only in-frame clones and leaves some out. The data contain fewer than 250,000 clones, about 78% of them singletons. Sequencing was performed on PBMCs. These receptors were taken from a male donor in good health and CMV-seronegative. Each CDR3 is given with its conserved first and last residue. Fields, in order: clone size, V gene, D gene, J gene, CDR3 DNA, CDR3 protein. A D gene is named only where the DNA matches it firmly. The listing skips clone size in some rows; elsewhere it reads once, few, many or a size class.

size: .
V: TRBV9
D: .
J: TRBJ2-7
DNA: TGTGCCAGCAGCGTAGGCGGCGGGACCTACGAGCAGTACTTC
CDR3: CASSVGGGTYEQYF

size: .
V: TRBV6-1
D: TRBD2
J: TRBJ2-1
DNA: TGTGCCTGTGGACTAGCGGGAGACAATGAGCAGTTCTTC
CDR3: CACGLAGDNEQFF

size: .
V: TRBV27
D: TRBD1
J: TRBJ2-7
DNA: TGTGCCAGCAGTATAGGGTCAGGGGGCGTCTACGAGCAGTACTTC
CDR3: CASSIGSGGVYEQYF

size: few
V: TRBV19
D: .
J: TRBJ1-1
DNA: TGTGCCAGTAGTATCGGGAGGGGAGGGACTGAAGCTTTCTTT
CDR3: CASSIGRGGTEAFF

size: .
V: TRBV29-1
D: TRBD2
J: TRBJ2-7
DNA: TGCAGCGGGGGACTAGCGGGAGAGGACGAGCAGTACTTC
CDR3: CSGGLAGEDEQYF

size: few
V: TRBV6-1
D: TRBD1
J: TRBJ1-1
DNA: TGTGCCAGCAGTGAACATCCCCGGACAGGGGACCGCACGCATTTT
CDR3: CASSEHPRTGDRTHF

size: many
V: TRBV30
D: TRBD1
J: TRBJ1-1
DNA: TGTGCCTGGGGAGACAGGGTCACTGAAGCTTTCTTT
CDR3: CAWGDRVTEAFF

size: .
V: TRBV5-1
D: .
J: TRBJ2-4
DNA: TGCGCCAGCAGCCCGGAGGGATCAGGGCCAAAAAACATTCAGTACTTC
CDR3: CASSPEGSGPKNIQYF

size: .
V: TRBV2
D: TRBD1
J: TRBJ1-5
DNA: TGTGCCAGCAGTGCCGGACAGGGGAGCAATCAGCCCCAGCATTTT
CDR3: CASSAGQGSNQPQHF

size: .
V: TRBV14
D: TRBD1
J: TRBJ1-4
DNA: TGTGCCAGCAGCCAAGGGACAGGGTGGAAACTGTTTTTT
CDR3: CASSQGTGWKLFF

size: .
V: TRBV5-6
D: .
J: TRBJ1-1
DNA: TGTGCCAGCAGCTTGGGACAGCCCCTAGGATACGAGATCTTT
CDR3: CASSLGQPLGYEIF

size: .
V: TRBV29-1
D: .
J: TRBJ2-4
DNA: TGCAGCGTTGAAGAGAGGGGGGGGTCGGTCAAAAACATTCAGTACTTC
CDR3: CSVEERGGSVKNIQYF

size: .
V: TRBV7-3
D: TRBD1
J: TRBJ2-2
DNA: TGTGCCAGCAGCTTACAGGGGGCCAACACCGGGGAGCTGTTTTTT
CDR3: CASSLQGANTGELFF

size: .
V: TRBV4-2
D: .
J: TRBJ2-2
DNA: TGTGCCAGCAGCCAAGTTAAGCAGGCCGGGGAGCTGTTTTTT
CDR3: CASSQVKQAGELFF

size: .
V: TRBV2
D: TRBD2
J: TRBJ2-7
DNA: TGTGCCGGCAGTGGGGCTAGCGGGAGAACGAACGAGCAGTACTTC
CDR3: CAGSGASGRTNEQYF

size: .
V: TRBV7-2
D: TRBD2
J: TRBJ2-1
DNA: TGTGCCAGCAGCCTAGGGACTAGCGGATACAATGAGCAGTTCTTC
CDR3: CASSLGTSGYNEQFF

size: once
V: TRBV19
D: TRBD1
J: TRBJ2-7
DNA: TGTGCCAGCACCGGGACAGGGACCCCCTACGAGCAGTACTTC
CDR3: CASTGTGTPYEQYF

size: .
V: TRBV7-8
D: .
J: TRBJ1-2
DNA: TGTGCCAGCAGCTTATTCGGGGTCGGTGGCTACACCTTC
CDR3: CASSLFGVGGYTF

size: .
V: TRBV19
D: .
J: TRBJ2-3
DNA: TGTGCCAGTAGCACATTCACAGATACGCAGTATTTT
CDR3: CASSTFTDTQYF

size: .
V: TRBV19
D: .
J: TRBJ2-1
DNA: TGTGCCAGTAGGAGTATCTATGAGCAGTTCTTC
CDR3: CASRSIYEQFF

size: .
V: TRBV27
D: .
J: TRBJ1-5
DNA: TGTGCCAGCAGTTTATCCGGGTCCCTTAGCAATCAGCCCCAGCATTTT
CDR3: CASSLSGSLSNQPQHF

size: .
V: TRBV2
D: .
J: TRBJ1-1
DNA: TGTGCCAGCAGTGAAGCGCTTCGAGGGTCCGGTGAAGCTTTCTTT
CDR3: CASSEALRGSGEAFF